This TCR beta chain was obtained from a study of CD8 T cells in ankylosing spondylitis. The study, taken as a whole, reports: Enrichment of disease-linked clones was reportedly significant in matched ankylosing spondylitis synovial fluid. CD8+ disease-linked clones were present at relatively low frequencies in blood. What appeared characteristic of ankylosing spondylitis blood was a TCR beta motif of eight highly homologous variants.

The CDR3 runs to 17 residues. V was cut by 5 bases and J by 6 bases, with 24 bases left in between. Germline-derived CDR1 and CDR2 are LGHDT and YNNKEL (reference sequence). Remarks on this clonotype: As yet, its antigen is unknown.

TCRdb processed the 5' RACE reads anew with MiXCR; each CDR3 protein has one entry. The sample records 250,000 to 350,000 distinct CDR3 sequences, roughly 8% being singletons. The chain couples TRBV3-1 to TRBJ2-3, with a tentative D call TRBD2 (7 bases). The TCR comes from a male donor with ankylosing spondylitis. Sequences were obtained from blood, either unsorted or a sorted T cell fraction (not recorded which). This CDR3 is CASSDRLSSGSMDTQYF. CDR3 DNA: TGTGCCAGCAGCGACAGGCTTAGTAGCGGGTCCATGGATACGCAGTATTTT.